Detailed here is one TCR beta chain. Per the germline V gene, CDR1 is SGHTA and CDR2 is FQGNSA. V was trimmed by 5 bases and J by 1 base, leaving 5 bases between them. The CDR3 loop spans 12 amino acids. For repertoire sequencing, the TCR beta CDR3 regions were amplified from RNA transcripts. Scientists carried out first-round RT-PCR using HTBI primers and then a second-round multiplex PCR. MiXCR was run by TCRdb on the multiplex PCR reads, yielding one entry per CDR3 protein. The sample lists some 370,000 distinct CDR3 sequences, about 15% occurring once. These data originate in a study of Graves' ophthalmopathy and Graves' hyperthyroidism.

The sample was peripheral blood. The rearrangement joins TRBV7-2 to TRBJ2-5; D remains ambiguous. This clonotype originated in an adult woman with stable Graves' hyperthyroidism. CDR3 amino acids: CASSILQETQYF. The DNA for the CDR3 is TGTGCCAGCAGCATTCTCCAAGAGACCCAGTACTTC. Filled out from reference TRBV7-2 and TRBJ2-5, the complete variable domain reads GAGVSQSPSNKVTEKGKDVELRCDPISGHTALYWYRQSLGQGLEFLIYFQGNSAPDKSGLPSDRFSAERTGGSVSTLTIQRTQQEDSAVYLCASSILQETQYFGPGTRLLVL.